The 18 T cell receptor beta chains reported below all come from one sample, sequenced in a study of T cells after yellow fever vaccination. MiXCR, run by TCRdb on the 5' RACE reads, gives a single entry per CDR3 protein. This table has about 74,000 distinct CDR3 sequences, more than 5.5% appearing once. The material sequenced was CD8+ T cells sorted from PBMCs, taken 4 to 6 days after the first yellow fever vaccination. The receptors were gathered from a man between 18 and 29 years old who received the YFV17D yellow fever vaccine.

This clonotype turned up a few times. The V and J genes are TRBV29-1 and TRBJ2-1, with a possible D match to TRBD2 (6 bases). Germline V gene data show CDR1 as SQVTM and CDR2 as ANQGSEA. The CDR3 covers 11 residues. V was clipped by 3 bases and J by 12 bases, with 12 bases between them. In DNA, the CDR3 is TGCAGCGTTGATGGGGAGGTAGGGCAGTTCTTC. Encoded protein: CSVDGEVGQFF.

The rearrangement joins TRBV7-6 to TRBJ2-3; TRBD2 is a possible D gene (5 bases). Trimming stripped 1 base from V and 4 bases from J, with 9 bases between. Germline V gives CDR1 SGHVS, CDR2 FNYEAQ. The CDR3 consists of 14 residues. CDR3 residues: CASSLESSPDTQYF. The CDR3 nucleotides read TGTGCCAGCAGCTTAGAATCTAGCCCAGATACGCAGTATTTT.

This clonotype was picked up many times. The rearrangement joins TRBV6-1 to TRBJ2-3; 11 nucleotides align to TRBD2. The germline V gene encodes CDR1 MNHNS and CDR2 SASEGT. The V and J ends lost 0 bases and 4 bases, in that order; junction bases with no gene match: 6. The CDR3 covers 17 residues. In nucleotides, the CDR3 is TGTGCCAGCAGTGAAGCGAGGGTAGCGGGGGGGTCAGATACGCAGTATTTT. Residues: CASSEARVAGGSDTQYF.

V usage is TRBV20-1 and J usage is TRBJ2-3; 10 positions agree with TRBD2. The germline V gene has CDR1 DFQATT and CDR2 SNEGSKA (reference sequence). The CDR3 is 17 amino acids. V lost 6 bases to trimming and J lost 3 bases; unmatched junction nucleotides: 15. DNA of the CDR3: TGCAGTGCCCTACCCACTGAACTAGCGGGGCTGACAGATACGCAGTATTTT. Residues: CSALPTELAGLTDTQYF.

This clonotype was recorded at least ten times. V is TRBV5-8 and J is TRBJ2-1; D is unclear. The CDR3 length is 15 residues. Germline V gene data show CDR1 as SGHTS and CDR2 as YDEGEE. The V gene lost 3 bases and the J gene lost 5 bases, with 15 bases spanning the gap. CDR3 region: CASSSLTTEHNEQFF. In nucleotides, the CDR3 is TGTGCCAGCAGCTCCTTAACAACCGAGCACAATGAGCAGTTCTTC. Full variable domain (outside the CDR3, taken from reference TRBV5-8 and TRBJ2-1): EAGVTQSPTHLIKTRGQQATLRCSPISGHTSVYWYQQALGLGLQFLLWYDEGEERNRGNFPPRFSGRQFPNYSSELNVNALELEDSALYLCASSSLTTEHNEQFFGPGTRLTVL.

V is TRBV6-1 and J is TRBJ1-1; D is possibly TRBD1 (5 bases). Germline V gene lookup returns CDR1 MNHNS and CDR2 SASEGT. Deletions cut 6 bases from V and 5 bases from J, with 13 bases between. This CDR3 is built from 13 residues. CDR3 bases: TGTGCCAGCAGAATTGGGGGTCGAACTGAAGCTTTCTTT. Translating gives CASRIGGRTEAFF.

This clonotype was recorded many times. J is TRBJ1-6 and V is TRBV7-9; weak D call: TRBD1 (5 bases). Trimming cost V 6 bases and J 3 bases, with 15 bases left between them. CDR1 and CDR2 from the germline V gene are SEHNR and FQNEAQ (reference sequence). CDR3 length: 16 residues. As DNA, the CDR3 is TGTGCCAGCAGTATGGGGACGGAGATCTATAATTCACCCCTCCACTTT. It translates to CASSMGTEIYNSPLHF.

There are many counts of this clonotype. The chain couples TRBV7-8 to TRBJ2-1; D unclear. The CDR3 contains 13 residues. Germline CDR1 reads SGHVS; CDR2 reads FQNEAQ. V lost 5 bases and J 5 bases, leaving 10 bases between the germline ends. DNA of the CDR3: TGTGCCAGCAGCGCCTGGATCAACAATGAGCAGTTCTTC. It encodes CASSAWINNEQFF.

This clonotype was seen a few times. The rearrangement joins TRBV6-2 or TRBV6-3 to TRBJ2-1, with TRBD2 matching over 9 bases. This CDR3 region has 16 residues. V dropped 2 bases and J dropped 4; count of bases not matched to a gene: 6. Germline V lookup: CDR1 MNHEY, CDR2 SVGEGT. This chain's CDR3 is CASSYASGVRYNEQFF. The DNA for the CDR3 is TGTGCCAGCAGTTACGCTAGCGGGGTACGATACAATGAGCAGTTCTTC.

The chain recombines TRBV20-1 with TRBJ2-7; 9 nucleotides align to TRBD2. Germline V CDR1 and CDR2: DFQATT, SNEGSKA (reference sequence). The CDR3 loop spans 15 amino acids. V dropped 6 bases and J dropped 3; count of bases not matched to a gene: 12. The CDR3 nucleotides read TGCAGTGCGTTAAATAGCGGGGGACTTTTCTACGAGCAGTACGTC. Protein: CSALNSGGLFYEQYV.

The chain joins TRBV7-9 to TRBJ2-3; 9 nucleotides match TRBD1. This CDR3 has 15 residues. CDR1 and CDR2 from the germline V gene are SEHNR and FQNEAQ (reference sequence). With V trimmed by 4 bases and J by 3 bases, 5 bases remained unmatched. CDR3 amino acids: CASSSDRGGTDTQYF. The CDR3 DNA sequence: TGTGCCAGCAGCTCGGACAGGGGAGGGACAGATACGCAGTATTTT. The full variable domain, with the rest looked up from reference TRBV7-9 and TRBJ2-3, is DTGVSQNPRHKITKRGQNVTFRCDPISEHNRLYWYRQTLGQGPEFLTYFQNEAQLEKSRLLSDRFSAERPKGSFSTLEIQRTEQGDSAMYLCASSSDRGGTDTQYFGPGTRLTVL.

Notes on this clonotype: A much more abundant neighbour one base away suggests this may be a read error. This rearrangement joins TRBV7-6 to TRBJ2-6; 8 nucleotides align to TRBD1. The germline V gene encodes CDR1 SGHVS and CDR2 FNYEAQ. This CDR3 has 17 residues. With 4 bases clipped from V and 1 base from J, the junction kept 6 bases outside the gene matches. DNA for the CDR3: TGTGCCAGCAGCTCCTATGACAGGGGATCTGGGGCCAACGTCCTGACTTTC. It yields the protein CASSSYDRGSGANVLTF. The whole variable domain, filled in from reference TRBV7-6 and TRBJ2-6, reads GAGVSQSPRYKVTKRGQDVALRCDPISGHVSLYWYRQALGQGPEFLTYFNYEAQQDKSGLPNDRFSAERPEGSISTLTIQRTEQRDSAMYRCASSSYDRGSGANVLTFGAGSRLTVL.

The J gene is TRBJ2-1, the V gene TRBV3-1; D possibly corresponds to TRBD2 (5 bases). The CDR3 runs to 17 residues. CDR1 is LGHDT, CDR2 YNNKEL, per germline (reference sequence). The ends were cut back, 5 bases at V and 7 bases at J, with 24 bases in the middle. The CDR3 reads CASSSAGNPPSPNEQFF. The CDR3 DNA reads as TGTGCCAGCAGCTCGGCCGGGAACCCTCCAAGCCCGAATGAGCAGTTCTTC.

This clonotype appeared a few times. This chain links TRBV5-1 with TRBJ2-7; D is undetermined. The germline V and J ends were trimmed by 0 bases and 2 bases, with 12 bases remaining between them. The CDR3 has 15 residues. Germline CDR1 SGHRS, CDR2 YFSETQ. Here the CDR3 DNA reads TGCGCCAGCAGCTTGGGTGCAGAAGCTACCTACGAGCAGTACGTC. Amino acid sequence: CASSLGAEATYEQYV.

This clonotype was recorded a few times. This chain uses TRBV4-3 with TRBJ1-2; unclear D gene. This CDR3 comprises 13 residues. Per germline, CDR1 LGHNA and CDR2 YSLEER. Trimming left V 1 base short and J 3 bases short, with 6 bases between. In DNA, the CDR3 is TGCGCCAGCAGCCAAGGTGCCTACTATGGCTACACCTTC. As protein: CASSQGAYYGYTF.

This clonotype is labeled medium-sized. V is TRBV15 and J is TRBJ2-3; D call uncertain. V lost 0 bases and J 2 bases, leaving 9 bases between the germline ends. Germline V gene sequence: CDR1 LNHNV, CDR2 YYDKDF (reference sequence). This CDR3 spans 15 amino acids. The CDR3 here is CATSRDGRPTDTQYF. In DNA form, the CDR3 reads TGTGCCACCAGCAGAGATGGACGCCCCACAGATACGCAGTATTTT.

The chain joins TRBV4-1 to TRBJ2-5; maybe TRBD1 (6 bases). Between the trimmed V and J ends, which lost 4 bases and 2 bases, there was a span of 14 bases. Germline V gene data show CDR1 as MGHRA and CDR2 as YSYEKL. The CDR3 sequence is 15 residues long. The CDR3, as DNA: TGCGCCAGCAGCCCCGTATTAAGGGGGCAAGAGACCCAGTACTTC. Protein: CASSPVLRGQETQYF.

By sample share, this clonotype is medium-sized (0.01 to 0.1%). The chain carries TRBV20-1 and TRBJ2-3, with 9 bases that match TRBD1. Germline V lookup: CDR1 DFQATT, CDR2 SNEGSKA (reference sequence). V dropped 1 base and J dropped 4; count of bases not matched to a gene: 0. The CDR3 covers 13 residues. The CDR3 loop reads CSARGDRADTQYF. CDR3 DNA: TGCAGTGCTAGAGGGGACAGGGCAGATACGCAGTATTTT.